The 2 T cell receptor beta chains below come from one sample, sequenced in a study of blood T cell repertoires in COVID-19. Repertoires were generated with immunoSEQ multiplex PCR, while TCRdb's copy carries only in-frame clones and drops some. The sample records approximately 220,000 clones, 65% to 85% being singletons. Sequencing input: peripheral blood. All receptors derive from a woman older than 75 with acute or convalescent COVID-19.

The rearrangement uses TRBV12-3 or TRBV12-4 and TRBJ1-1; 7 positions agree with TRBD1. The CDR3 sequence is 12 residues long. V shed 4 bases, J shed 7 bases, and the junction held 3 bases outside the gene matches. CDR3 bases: TGTGCCAGCAGTTCAACAGGGGTTGAAGCTTTCTTT. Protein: CASSSTGVEAFF.

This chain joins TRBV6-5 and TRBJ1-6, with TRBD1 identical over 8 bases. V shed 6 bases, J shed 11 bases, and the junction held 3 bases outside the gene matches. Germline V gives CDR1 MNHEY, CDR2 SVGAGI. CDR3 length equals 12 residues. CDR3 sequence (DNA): TGTGCCAGCAGGAAACAGGGGGCACCCCTCCACTTT. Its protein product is CASRKQGAPLHF.